Following are 32 T cell receptor beta chains from one sample sequenced in a study of blood T cells in healthy people across ages. Primers used in a second PCR of about 6 to 11 cycles were a sample-barcoded 5' primer and a J-beta primer mix. Via MiXCR, TCRdb re-called the 5' RACE reads, giving one row per CDR3 protein. Among about 970,000 distinct CDR3 sequences listed, roughly 51% were seen once. Sequencing was done on a sample of blood. These receptors came from a woman in her sixties in good health.

This chain joins TRBV7-2 and TRBJ2-4, with TRBD2 identical over 11 bases. The CDR3 runs 15 residues. Germline-derived CDR1 and CDR2 are SGHTA and FQGNSA. The ends lost 6 bases at V and 9 bases at J; junction bases unmatched: 10. The chain's CDR3 is CASSPGTSGQSIQYF. The CDR3 nucleotides read TGTGCCAGCAGTCCGGGGACTAGCGGACAAAGCATTCAGTACTTC. Looking up the rest from reference TRBV7-2 and TRBJ2-4 gives the full variable domain: GAGVSQSPSNKVTEKGKDVELRCDPISGHTALYWYRQSLGQGLEFLIYFQGNSAPDKSGLPSDRFSAERTGGSVSTLTIQRTQQEDSAVYLCASSPGTSGQSIQYFGAGTRLSVL.

The rearrangement links TRBV7-9 to TRBJ2-1; 9 positions match TRBD2. Germline V gene sequence: CDR1 SEHNR, CDR2 FQNEAQ (reference sequence). V trimming: 5 bases; J trimming: 8 bases; junction bases outside the gene matches: 10. The CDR3 has 15 amino acids. The CDR3 DNA follows: TGTGCCAGCAGCGGGGGGTCTAGCGGGAACTATGAGCAGTTCTTC. The encoded protein is CASSGGSSGNYEQFF.

This clonotype was detected only a few times. The chain combines TRBV2 with TRBJ2-7; TRBD2 agrees at 9 bases. CDR3 size: 14 residues. Germline CDR1 and CDR2: SNHLY and FYNNEI. V gave up 7 bases and J gave up 6 bases; unmatched junction bases: 10. This chain's CDR3 is CASTKGLARGEQYF. In DNA, the CDR3 is TGTGCCAGCACCAAAGGACTAGCGAGGGGCGAGCAGTACTTC.

The rearrangement uses TRBV29-1 and TRBJ2-3; no reliable D call. The germline V gene encodes CDR1 SQVTM and CDR2 ANQGSEA. The V end lost 6 bases, the J end lost 2 bases, and 12 bases lay between the germline ends. The CDR3 spans 13 residues. The CDR3 reads CSVDRENTDTQYF. Written as DNA, the CDR3 is TGCAGCGTAGATAGAGAAAACACAGATACGCAGTATTTT.

The V and J genes are TRBV14 and TRBJ2-7; 7 bases line up with TRBD2. V shed 2 bases and J 4 bases; nucleotides not matched to a gene: 5. This CDR3 region has 14 residues. CDR1 is SGHDN, CDR2 FVKESK, per germline. The CDR3, as DNA: TGTGCCAGCAGCCAAAGGACTAGGGGTTACGAGCAGTACTTC. This sequence encodes CASSQRTRGYEQYF.

The V call is TRBV19, the J call TRBJ2-6; maybe TRBD1 (5 bases). The ends were cut back, 6 bases at V and 0 bases at J, with 9 bases in the middle. The length of the CDR3 is 15 residues. The germline gives CDR1 LNHDA, CDR2 SQIVND (reference sequence). CDR3 coding DNA: TGTGCCAGTAGAGACAGCCCCTCTGGGGCCAACGTCCTGACTTTC. Protein: CASRDSPSGANVLTF.

Only one count was recorded for this clonotype. A much larger clonotype is one base distant, so this may be a read error. V usage is TRBV7-2 and J usage is TRBJ2-3; unclear D gene. Germline V gives CDR1 SGHTA, CDR2 FQGNSA. The CDR3 spans 14 residues. The DNA of the CDR3 is TGTGTCAGCAGCTTAAGGCTAGATACAGATACGCAGTATTTT. Translation gives CVSSLRLDTDTQYF.

This rearrangement joins TRBV20-1 to TRBJ2-7; D might be TRBD1 or TRBD2, each matching 5 bases. The ends were cut back, 1 base at V and 2 bases at J, with 18 bases in the middle. The CDR3 runs to 16 residues. CDR1 is DFQATT and CDR2 is SNEGSKA in the germline V gene (reference sequence). The CDR3 sequence is CSARGMGTTGPYEQYF. In DNA, the CDR3 is TGCAGTGCTAGAGGTATGGGGACCACCGGTCCCTACGAGCAGTACTTC.

This clonotype was found many times. Here the CDR3 reads CAIRDIEASNTEAFF. The CDR3 DNA reads as TGTGCCATCAGGGATATCGAGGCTTCGAACACTGAAGCTTTCTTT. The chain uses TRBV10-3 and TRBJ1-1, with no clear D. Trimming took 6 bases from V and 1 from J, leaving 15 bases between them. Germline assignment: CDR1 ENHRY and CDR2 SYGVKD. The CDR3 is made up of 15 amino acids.

V gene TRBV6-2 or TRBV6-3 combines with J gene TRBJ2-7; no clear D. The CDR3 extends over 13 amino acids. Between the trimmed V and J ends, which lost 5 bases and 1 base, there was a span of 9 bases. CDR1 is MNHEY and CDR2 is SVGEGT in the germline V gene. Written as DNA, the CDR3 is TGTGCCAGCAGTGATTGGGTTTCCTACGAGCAGTACTTC. Translation: CASSDWVSYEQYF.

The chain couples TRBV11-2 to TRBJ2-7, with a tentative D call TRBD1 (6 bases). The end of the DNA is better explained by TRBJ2-5, so the J call may be wrong. CDR1 and CDR2 (germline): SGHAT, FQNNGV. This CDR3 has 13 amino acids. CDR3 sequence: CAASGEYAETQYF. The CDR3 DNA follows: TGTGCCGCCTCAGGGGAATATGCGGAGACCCAGTACTTC.

The chain combines TRBV27 with TRBJ2-7; TRBD1 aligns across 8 bases. Trimming at V came to 6 bases and at J to 0 bases, leaving 7 bases not matched to a gene. Germline lookup yields CDR1 MNHEY and CDR2 SMNVEV (reference sequence). This CDR3 is 15 amino acids long. CDR3 in DNA: TGTGCCAGCAGCCCCAGGGGGCAGGGCTCCTACGAGCAGTACTTC. Translated, it gives CASSPRGQGSYEQYF.

The chain links TRBV2 to TRBJ2-5, with TRBD2 as a possible D gene (6 bases). Trimming left V 0 bases short and J 8 bases short, with 16 bases between. The CDR3 is made up of 15 amino acids. Germline values: CDR1 SNHLY, CDR2 FYNNEI. CDR3 DNA sequence: TGTGCCAGCAGTGAAGCGTTGTCGGGAGTGGGTACCCAGTACTTC. This translates into CASSEALSGVGTQYF.

The V and J genes are TRBV7-8 and TRBJ2-3, with 11 bases fitting TRBD2. Germline V gives CDR1 SGHVS, CDR2 FQNEAQ. The CDR3 has 16 residues. After removal of 5 bases from V and 1 base from J, the junction contained 5 bases not matched to a gene. This CDR3 is CASSSSGLAGTDTQYF. The CDR3 DNA reads as TGTGCCAGCAGCAGCTCGGGACTAGCGGGCACAGATACGCAGTATTTT.

V is TRBV14 and J is TRBJ2-5, with 7 bases that match TRBD1. The CDR3 is made up of 15 amino acids. Per the germline V gene, CDR1 is SGHDN and CDR2 is FVKESK. V shed 4 bases, J shed 4 bases, and the junction held 9 bases outside the gene matches. The CDR3 region has the DNA TGTGCCAGCAGCCCCGACAGGGTTAGGGGAGAGACCCAGTACTTC. Residues: CASSPDRVRGETQYF. Full variable domain (rest looked up from reference TRBV14 and TRBJ2-5): EAGVTQFPSHSVIEKGQTVTLRCDPISGHDNLYWYRRVMGKEIKFLLHFVKESKQDESGMPNNRFLAERTGGTYSTLKVQPAELEDSGVYFCASSPDRVRGETQYFGPGTRLLVL.

This clonotype appeared a few times. The CDR3, as DNA: TGCAGTGCTCAGACCCAAAAGGCCAACAATGAGCAGTTCTTC. Protein sequence: CSAQTQKANNEQFF. The chain is built from TRBV20-1 and TRBJ2-1; D unclear. Germline loops: CDR1 DFQATT, CDR2 SNEGSKA (reference sequence). The CDR3 covers 14 residues. The V end was cut by 5 bases, the J end by 5 bases, with 16 bases between.

CDR3 DNA: TGTGCCAGCAGTCAACGGGAGTGGGCCAAAAACATTCAGTACTTC. This encodes CASSQREWAKNIQYF. This sequence joins TRBV28 and TRBJ2-4; possible D gene TRBD2, 6 bases. The CDR3 totals 15 residues. V lost 5 bases, J lost 1 base, and 12 bases lay in between. Per the germline V gene, CDR1 is MDHEN and CDR2 is SYDVKM.

The rearrangement uses TRBV25-1 and TRBJ1-4; TRBD1 is a possible D gene (6 bases). V was trimmed by 4 bases and J by 6 bases, leaving 18 bases between them. The CDR3 covers 16 residues. CDR1 and CDR2 from the germline V gene are MGHDK and SYGVNS. The DNA for the CDR3 is TGTGCCAGCAGTGTCTTTCAGGGATCAGGGGATGAAAAACTGTTTTTT. The encoded protein is CASSVFQGSGDEKLFF. Variable domain in full (rest from reference TRBV25-1 and TRBJ1-4): EADIYQTPRYLVIGTGKKITLECSQTMGHDKMYWYQQDPGMELHLIHYSYGVNSTEKGDLSSESTVSRIRTEHFPLTLESARPSHTSQYLCASSVFQGSGDEKLFFGSGTQLSVL.

The chain uses TRBV7-6 and TRBJ2-1, with 7 bases lining up with TRBD2. CDR3 length equals 15 residues. CDR1 SGHVS and CDR2 FNYEAQ come from the germline V gene. With 4 bases clipped from V and 5 bases from J, the junction kept 8 bases outside the gene matches. The CDR3 protein is CASSSIPGRDNEQFF. The CDR3 DNA follows: TGTGCCAGCAGCTCCATTCCGGGGAGGGACAATGAGCAGTTCTTC.

In this sample, this clonotype turned up a few times. DNA for the CDR3: TGTGCCAGCAGCTCTACGACAGGGAACACAGATACGCAGTATTTT. Amino acid sequence: CASSSTTGNTDTQYF. The rearrangement uses TRBV13 and TRBJ2-3; TRBD1 aligns across 7 bases. Germline V CDR1 and CDR2: PRHDT, FYEKMQ (reference sequence). There are 15 residues in the CDR3. The J segment lost 2 bases and the V segment lost 4 bases, leaving 6 bases of the junction unmatched.

This clonotype has just a few counts. The chain links TRBV4-3 to TRBJ2-7; no clear D gene. The germline V gene encodes CDR1 LGHNA and CDR2 YSLEER. The CDR3 length is 13 residues. Trimming took 1 base from V and 6 from J, leaving 10 bases between them. The DNA of the CDR3 is TGCGCCAGCAGCCAAGTTCCGGAAGCCGAGCAGTACTTC. It codes for CASSQVPEAEQYF.

The J gene is TRBJ2-2, the V gene TRBV28; the D is unclear. Looked up from germline, CDR1 is MDHEN and CDR2 is SYDVKM. V gave up 4 bases and J gave up 4 bases, with 16 bases separating them. CDR3 length: 16 amino acids. The CDR3 reads CASSSEGWKPTGELFF. The CDR3 nucleotides read TGTGCCAGCAGTTCTGAAGGGTGGAAACCCACCGGGGAGCTGTTTTTT.

The chain combines TRBV25-1 with TRBJ1-6; D remains ambiguous. Trimming pared 5 bases from V and 8 bases from J, leaving 10 bases between. The CDR3 length is 13 residues. The germline V gene encodes CDR1 MGHDK and CDR2 SYGVNS. The CDR3 is CASSPTGYSPLHF. Here the CDR3 DNA reads TGTGCCAGCAGTCCCACGGGGTATTCACCCCTCCACTTT. Variable domain in full (rest from reference TRBV25-1 and TRBJ1-6): EADIYQTPRYLVIGTGKKITLECSQTMGHDKMYWYQQDPGMELHLIHYSYGVNSTEKGDLSSESTVSRIRTEHFPLTLESARPSHTSQYLCASSPTGYSPLHFGNGTRLTVT.

With respect to this clonotype: One end of the junction fails to match germline, which may point to a read error. CDR3 sequence: CSSSLIISRGGEQFF. The CDR3, as DNA: TGTTCCAGCAGTTTAATTATTTCCCGGGGGGGCGAGCAGTTCTTC. This chain joins TRBV27 and TRBJ2-1; 8 positions match TRBD2. This CDR3 contains 15 residues. Germline V CDR1 and CDR2: MNHEY, SMNVEV (reference sequence).

This sequence joins TRBV5-1 and TRBJ2-3; TRBD2 agrees at 13 bases. Trimming cost V 0 bases and J 2 bases; bases outside gene matches: 3. Germline V gene sequence: CDR1 SGHRS, CDR2 YFSETQ. This CDR3 has 17 amino acids. CDR3 DNA: TGCGCCAGCAGCTTGGTGGGACTAGCGGGACCCACAGATACGCAGTATTTT. Protein sequence: CASSLVGLAGPTDTQYF.

The genes are TRBV7-2 and TRBJ2-3, with 14 bases identical to TRBD2. CDR3 length: 18 amino acids. V shed 0 bases, J shed 2 bases, and the junction held 4 bases outside the gene matches. Germline-derived CDR1 and CDR2 are SGHTA and FQGNSA. CDR3 sequence: CASSLALTSGRATDTQYF. CDR3 coding DNA: TGTGCCAGCAGCTTAGCTTTGACTAGCGGGAGGGCCACAGATACGCAGTATTTT.

This clonotype has more than one count but fewer than ten. This chain uses TRBV6-2 or TRBV6-3 with TRBJ1-2, with D unclear. Trimming cost V 2 bases and J 8 bases, with 6 bases left between them. This CDR3 spans 11 amino acids. Germline V gene sequence: CDR1 MNHEY, CDR2 SVGEGT. The chain's CDR3 is CASSYRWGYTF. As DNA, the CDR3 is TGTGCCAGCAGTTACCGTTGGGGCTACACCTTC.

The chain recombines TRBV7-9 with TRBJ1-1; no firm D call. The germline gives CDR1 SEHNR, CDR2 FQNEAQ (reference sequence). The germline V and J ends were trimmed by 5 bases and 1 base, with 17 bases remaining between them. This CDR3 is built from 16 residues. The CDR3: CASSPTGSKGNTEAFF. The DNA for the CDR3 is TGTGCCAGCAGCCCGACCGGGTCCAAAGGGAACACTGAAGCTTTCTTT.

The table lists this clonotype with a count of one. The chain links TRBV12-3 or TRBV12-4 to TRBJ2-1; TRBD2 agrees at 12 bases. The CDR3 runs 16 residues. The ends lost 6 bases at V and 7 bases at J; junction bases unmatched: 10. This CDR3 reads CASSPSGRAVGNEQFF. DNA for the CDR3: TGTGCCAGCAGCCCTAGCGGGAGGGCTGTCGGAAATGAGCAGTTCTTC.

The J gene is TRBJ2-7, the V gene TRBV7-3, with 7 bases fitting TRBD2. Germline-derived CDR1 and CDR2 are SGHTA and FQGTGA. The V and J ends lost 2 bases and 7 bases, in that order; junction bases with no gene match: 14. CDR3 length: 16 residues. CDR3 bases: TGTGCCAGCAGCTTACGTCCGGCTAGCGGAGCGGGTGAGCAGTACTTC. Its protein product is CASSLRPASGAGEQYF.

The CDR3 nucleotides read TGTGCCAGCAGTTTATCTAGTAGACTAGCGGGAGGACGGCACGAGCAGTACTTC. Translated, it gives CASSLSSRLAGGRHEQYF. This chain links TRBV27 with TRBJ2-5; 13 nucleotides line up with TRBD2. The J call is uncertain, as TRBJ2-7 better fits the DNA end. CDR3 length: 18 amino acids. Germline V lookup: CDR1 MNHEY, CDR2 SMNVEV (reference sequence).

Many counts were recorded for this clonotype. The gene calls are TRBV20-1 and TRBJ2-7; TRBD2 agrees at 10 bases. Germline V gene lookup returns CDR1 DFQATT and CDR2 SNEGSKA (reference sequence). Losses at the gene ends were 6 bases for V and 5 bases for J; bases not matched to a gene: 13. The length of the CDR3 is 15 residues. CDR3: CSATLTSGMKNEQYF. The CDR3 bases are TGCAGTGCAACACTCACTAGCGGGATGAAGAACGAGCAGTACTTC.